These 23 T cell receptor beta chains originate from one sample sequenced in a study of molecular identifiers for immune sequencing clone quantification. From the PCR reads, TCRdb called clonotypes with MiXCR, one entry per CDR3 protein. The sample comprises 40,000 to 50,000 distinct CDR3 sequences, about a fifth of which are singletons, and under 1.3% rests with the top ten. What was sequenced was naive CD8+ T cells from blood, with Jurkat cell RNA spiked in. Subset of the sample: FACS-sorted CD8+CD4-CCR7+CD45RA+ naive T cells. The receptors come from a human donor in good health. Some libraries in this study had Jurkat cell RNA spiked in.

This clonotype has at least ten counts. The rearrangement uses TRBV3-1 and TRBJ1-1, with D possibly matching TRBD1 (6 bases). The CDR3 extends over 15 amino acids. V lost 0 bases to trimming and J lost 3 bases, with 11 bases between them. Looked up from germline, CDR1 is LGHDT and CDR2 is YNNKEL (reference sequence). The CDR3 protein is CASSQDRGADTEAFF. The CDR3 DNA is TGTGCCAGCAGCCAAGATCGGGGGGCGGACACTGAAGCTTTCTTT.

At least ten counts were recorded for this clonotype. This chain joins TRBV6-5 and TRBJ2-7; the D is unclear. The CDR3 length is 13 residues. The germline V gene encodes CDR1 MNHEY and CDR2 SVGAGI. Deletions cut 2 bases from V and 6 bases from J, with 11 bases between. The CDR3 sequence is CASSYPGWGEQYF. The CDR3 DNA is TGTGCCAGCAGTTACCCCGGCTGGGGCGAGCAGTACTTC.

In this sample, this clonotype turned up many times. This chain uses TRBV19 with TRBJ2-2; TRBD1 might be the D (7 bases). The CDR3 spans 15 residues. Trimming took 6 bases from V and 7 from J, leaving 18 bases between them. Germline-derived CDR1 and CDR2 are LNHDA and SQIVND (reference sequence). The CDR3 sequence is CASSGRRGLGGELFF. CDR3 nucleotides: TGTGCCAGTAGCGGACGGAGGGGGCTGGGCGGGGAGCTGTTTTTT. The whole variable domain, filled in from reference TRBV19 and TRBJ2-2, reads DGGITQSPKYLFRKEGQNVTLSCEQNLNHDAMYWYRQDPGQGLRLIYYSQIVNDFQKGDIAEGYSVSREKKESFPLTVTSAQKNPTAFYLCASSGRRGLGGELFFGEGSRLTVL.

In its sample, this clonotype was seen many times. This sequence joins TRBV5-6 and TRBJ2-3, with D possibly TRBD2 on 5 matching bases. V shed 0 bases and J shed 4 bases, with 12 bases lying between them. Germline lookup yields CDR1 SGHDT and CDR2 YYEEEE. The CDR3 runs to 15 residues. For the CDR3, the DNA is TGTGCCAGCAGCTTGGAATGGGGAGTCGCAGATACGCAGTATTTT. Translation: CASSLEWGVADTQYF.

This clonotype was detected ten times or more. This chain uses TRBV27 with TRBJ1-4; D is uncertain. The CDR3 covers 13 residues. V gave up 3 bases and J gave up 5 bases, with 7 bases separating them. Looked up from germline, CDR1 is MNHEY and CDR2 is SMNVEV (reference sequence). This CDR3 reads CASSFWQNEKLFF. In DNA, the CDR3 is TGTGCCAGCAGTTTCTGGCAAAATGAAAAACTGTTTTTT.

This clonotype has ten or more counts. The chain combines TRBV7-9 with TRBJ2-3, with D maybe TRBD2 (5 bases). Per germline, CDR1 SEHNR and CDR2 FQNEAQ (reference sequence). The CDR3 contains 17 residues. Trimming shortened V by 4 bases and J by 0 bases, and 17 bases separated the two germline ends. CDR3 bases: TGTGCCAGCAGCTCAACCGGGGAAAGAGGTAGCACAGATACGCAGTATTTT. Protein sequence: CASSSTGERGSTDTQYF.

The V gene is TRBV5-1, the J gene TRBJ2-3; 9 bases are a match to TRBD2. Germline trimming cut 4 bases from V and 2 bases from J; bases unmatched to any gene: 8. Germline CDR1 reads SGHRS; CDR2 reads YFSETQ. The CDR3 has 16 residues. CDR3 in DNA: TGCGCCAGCAGCCCGGAGCGGGAGGCCTACACAGATACGCAGTATTTT. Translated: CASSPEREAYTDTQYF.

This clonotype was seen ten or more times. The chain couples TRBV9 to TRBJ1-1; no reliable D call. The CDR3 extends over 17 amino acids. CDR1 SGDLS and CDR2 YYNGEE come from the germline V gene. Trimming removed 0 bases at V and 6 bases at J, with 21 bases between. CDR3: CASSVGSLGVERAEAFF. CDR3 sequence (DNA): TGTGCCAGCAGCGTAGGGTCCCTCGGGGTCGAGAGGGCTGAAGCTTTCTTT.

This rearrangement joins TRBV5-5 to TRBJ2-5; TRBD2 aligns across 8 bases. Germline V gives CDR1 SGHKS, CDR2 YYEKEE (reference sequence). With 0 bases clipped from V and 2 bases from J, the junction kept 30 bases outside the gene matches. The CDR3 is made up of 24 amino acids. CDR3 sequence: CASSLASSPPAGGGFVLRQETQYF. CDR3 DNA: TGTGCCAGCAGCTTGGCCTCTAGCCCCCCGGCGGGCGGGGGGTTTGTTTTGCGTCAAGAGACCCAGTACTTC.

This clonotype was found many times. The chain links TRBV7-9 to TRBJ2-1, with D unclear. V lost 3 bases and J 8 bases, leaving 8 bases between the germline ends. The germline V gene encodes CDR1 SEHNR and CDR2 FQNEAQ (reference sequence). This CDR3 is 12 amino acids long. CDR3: CASSFRRHEQFF. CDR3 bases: TGTGCCAGCAGCTTTCGCAGGCATGAGCAGTTCTTC.

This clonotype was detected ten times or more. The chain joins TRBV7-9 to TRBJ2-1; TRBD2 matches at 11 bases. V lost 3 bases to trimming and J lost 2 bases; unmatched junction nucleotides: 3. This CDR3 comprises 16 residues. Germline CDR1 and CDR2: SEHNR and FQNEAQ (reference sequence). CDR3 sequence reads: CASSFSGRAAYNEQFF. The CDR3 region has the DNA TGTGCCAGCAGCTTTAGCGGGAGGGCCGCCTACAATGAGCAGTTCTTC.

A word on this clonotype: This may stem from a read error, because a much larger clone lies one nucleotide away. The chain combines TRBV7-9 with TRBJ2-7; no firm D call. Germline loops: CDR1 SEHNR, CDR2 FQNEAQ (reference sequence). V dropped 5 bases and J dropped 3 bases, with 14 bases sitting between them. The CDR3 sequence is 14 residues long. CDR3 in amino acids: CASSRFGSYYEQYF. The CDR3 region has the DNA TGTGCCAGCAGCCGATTCGGGTCCTACTACGAGCAGTACTTC.

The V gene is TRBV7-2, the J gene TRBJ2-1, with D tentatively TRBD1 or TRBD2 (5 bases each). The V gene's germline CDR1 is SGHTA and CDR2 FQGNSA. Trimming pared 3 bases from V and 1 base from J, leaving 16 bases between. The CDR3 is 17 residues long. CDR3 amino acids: CASSFSPGTASYNEQFF. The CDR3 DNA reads TGTGCCAGCAGCTTCTCACCCGGGACCGCTTCCTACAATGAGCAGTTCTTC.

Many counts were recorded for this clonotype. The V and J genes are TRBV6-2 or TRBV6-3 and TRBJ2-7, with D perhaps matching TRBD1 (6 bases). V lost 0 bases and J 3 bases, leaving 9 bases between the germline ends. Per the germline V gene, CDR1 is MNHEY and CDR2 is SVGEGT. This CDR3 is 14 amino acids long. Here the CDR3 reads CASSYSGARYEQYF. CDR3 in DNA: TGTGCCAGCAGTTACTCGGGGGCCCGCTACGAGCAGTACTTC.

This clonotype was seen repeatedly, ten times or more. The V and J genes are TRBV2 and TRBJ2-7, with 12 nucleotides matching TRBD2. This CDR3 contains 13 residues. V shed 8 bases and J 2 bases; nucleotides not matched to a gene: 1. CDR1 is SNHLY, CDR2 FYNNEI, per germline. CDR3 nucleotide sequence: TGTGCCAGCGGACTAGCGGGAACCTACGAGCAGTACTTC. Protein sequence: CASGLAGTYEQYF.

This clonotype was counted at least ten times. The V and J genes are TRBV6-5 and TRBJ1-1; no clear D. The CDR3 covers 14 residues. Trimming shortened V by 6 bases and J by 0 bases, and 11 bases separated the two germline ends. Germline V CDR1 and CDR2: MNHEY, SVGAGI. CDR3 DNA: TGTGCCAGCAGCTCCAACATCCTGAACACTGAAGCTTTCTTT. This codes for CASSSNILNTEAFF.

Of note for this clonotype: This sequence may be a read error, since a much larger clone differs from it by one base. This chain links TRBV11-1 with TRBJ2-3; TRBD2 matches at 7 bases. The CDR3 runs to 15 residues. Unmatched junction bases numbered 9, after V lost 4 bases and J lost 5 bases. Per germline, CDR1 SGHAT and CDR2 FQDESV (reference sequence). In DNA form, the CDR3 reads TGTGCCAGCAGCTCGATCCGGGGGACTATAGATACGCAGTATTTT. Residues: CASSSIRGTIDTQYF.

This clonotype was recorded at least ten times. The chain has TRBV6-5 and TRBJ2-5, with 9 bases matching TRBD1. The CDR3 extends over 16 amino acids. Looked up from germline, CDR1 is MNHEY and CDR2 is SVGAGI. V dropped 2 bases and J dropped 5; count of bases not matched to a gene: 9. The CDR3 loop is CASSYERTGEAETQYF. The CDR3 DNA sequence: TGTGCCAGCAGTTACGAGAGGACAGGGGAAGCGGAGACCCAGTACTTC.

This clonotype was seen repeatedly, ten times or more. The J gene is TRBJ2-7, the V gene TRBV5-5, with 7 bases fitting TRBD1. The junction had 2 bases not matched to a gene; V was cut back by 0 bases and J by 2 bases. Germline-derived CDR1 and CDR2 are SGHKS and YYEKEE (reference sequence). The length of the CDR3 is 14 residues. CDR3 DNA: TGTGCCAGCAGCTTGGCGGGACAGACCTACGAGCAGTACTTC. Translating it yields CASSLAGQTYEQYF.

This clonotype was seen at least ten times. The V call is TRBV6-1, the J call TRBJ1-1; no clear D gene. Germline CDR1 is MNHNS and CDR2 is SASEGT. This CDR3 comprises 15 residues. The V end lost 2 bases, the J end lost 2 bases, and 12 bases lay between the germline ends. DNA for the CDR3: TGTGCCAGCAGTGAACGCTCGGCATTCAACACTGAAGCTTTCTTT. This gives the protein CASSERSAFNTEAFF.

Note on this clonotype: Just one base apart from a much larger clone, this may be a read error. CDR3: CASSFGGGQLNTEAFF. The CDR3 bases are TGTGCCAGTAGTTTCGGGGGGGGACAGCTAAACACTGAAGCTTTCTTT. The chain links TRBV19 to TRBJ1-1; 7 nucleotides line up with TRBD1. V gave up 5 bases and J gave up 2 bases; unmatched junction bases: 11. Germline V gene data show CDR1 as LNHDA and CDR2 as SQIVND (reference sequence). The CDR3 extends over 16 amino acids.

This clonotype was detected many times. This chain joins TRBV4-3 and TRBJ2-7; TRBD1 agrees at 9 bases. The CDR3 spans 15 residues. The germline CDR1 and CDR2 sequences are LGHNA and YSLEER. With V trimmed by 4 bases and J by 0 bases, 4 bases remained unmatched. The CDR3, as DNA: TGCGCCAGCAGCCCCTCGGGACAGGGCTCCTACGAGCAGTACTTC. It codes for CASSPSGQGSYEQYF.

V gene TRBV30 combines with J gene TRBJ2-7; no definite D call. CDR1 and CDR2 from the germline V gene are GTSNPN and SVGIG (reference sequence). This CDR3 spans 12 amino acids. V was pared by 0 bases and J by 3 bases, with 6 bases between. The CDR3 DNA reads TGTGCCTGGAGTGTCGGCAGCTACGAGCAGTACTTC. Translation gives CAWSVGSYEQYF.